The 28 T cell receptor beta chains listed next were all sequenced from one sample in a study of T cell responses to AZD1222 COVID-19 vaccine. TCRdb's table, derived via immunoSEQ multiplex PCR, lists solely in-frame clones and lacks some. The table records about 180,000 clones, 75% to 90% of them present only once. The source was peripheral blood, collected on day 0 of AZD1222 vaccination. These receptors originate from an adult in good health.

The rearrangement uses TRBV18 and TRBJ2-2, with D possibly being TRBD2 (5 bases). The CDR3 is 15 residues long. Germline lookup yields CDR1 KGHSH and CDR2 LQKENI. Trimming cost V 5 bases and J 4 bases, with 14 bases left between them. The CDR3 here is CASSFPGKGTGELFF. Written as DNA, the CDR3 is TGTGCCAGCTCATTTCCGGGGAAGGGCACCGGGGAGCTGTTTTTT.

The chain combines TRBV19 with TRBJ1-1; the D is unclear. In germline, CDR1 is LNHDA, CDR2 SQIVND (reference sequence). Trimming left V 3 bases short and J 0 bases short, with 11 bases between. CDR3 length: 15 amino acids. CDR3 residues: CASSISPNLNTEAFF. CDR3 nucleotide sequence: TGTGCCAGTAGTATCTCCCCAAATTTGAACACTGAAGCTTTCTTT.

This clone was counted ten times or more. The J gene is TRBJ2-2, the V gene TRBV25-1; D may be TRBD2 (5 bases). Germline V CDR1 and CDR2: MGHDK, SYGVNS. Between the trimmed V and J ends, which lost 2 bases and 4 bases, there was a span of 5 bases. This CDR3 region has 13 residues. The CDR3 reads CASSERGTGELFF. DNA of the CDR3: TGTGCCAGCAGTGAACGGGGCACCGGGGAGCTGTTTTTT.

This clone appeared a single time. The V call is TRBV29-1, the J call TRBJ1-1; D ambiguous. The CDR3 has 10 amino acids. Looked up from germline, CDR1 is SQVTM and CDR2 is ANQGSEA. V gave up 6 bases and J gave up 1 base, with 3 bases separating them. The CDR3, as DNA: TGCAGCGTACAGAACACTGAAGCTTTCTTT. This sequence encodes CSVQNTEAFF.

The genes are TRBV25-1 and TRBJ2-2; unclear D gene. The germline CDR1 and CDR2 sequences are MGHDK and SYGVNS. Trimming pared 3 bases from V and 4 bases from J, leaving 3 bases between. The CDR3 is 12 amino acids. Here the CDR3 DNA reads TGTGCCAGCAGTGACATCACCGGGGAGCTGTTTTTT. This sequence encodes CASSDITGELFF.

The rearrangement links TRBV6-5 to TRBJ1-3; D unclear. CDR1 and CDR2 (germline): MNHEY, SVGAGI. This CDR3 region has 11 residues. The ends were cut back, 9 bases at V and 0 bases at J, with 3 bases in the middle. The CDR3 nucleotides read TGTGCCAGTACCTCTGGAAACACCATATATTTT. It yields the protein CASTSGNTIYF.

The rearrangement joins TRBV4-1 to TRBJ1-4; no clear D gene. The CDR3 extends over 15 amino acids. V lost 1 base to trimming and J lost 5 bases, with 11 bases between them. CDR1 and CDR2 (germline): MGHRA, YSYEKL. CDR3 coding DNA: TGCGCCAGCAGCCAAGTACGTCGGAAAAATGAAAAACTGTTTTTT. Its protein product is CASSQVRRKNEKLFF.

J is TRBJ2-3 and V is TRBV21-1; the table names TRBD2, a call not compared with the DNA. TRBV21-1 is marked as a pseudogene. CDR3 size: 15 residues. For the CDR3, the DNA is TGTGCCAGCATCACACCTTCATCGGACTCAGATACGCAGTATTTT. Translated: CASITPSSDSDTQYF.

This clone occurred once. The chain employs TRBV18 and TRBJ1-1; no clear D gene. The germline V and J ends were trimmed by 1 base and 7 bases, with 13 bases remaining between them. The CDR3 is 14 amino acids. Germline V gene data show CDR1 as KGHSH and CDR2 as LQKENI. CDR3 in amino acids: CASSPLKGTGEAFF. For the CDR3, the DNA is TGTGCCAGCTCACCACTTAAGGGTACGGGTGAAGCTTTCTTT.

Only a few counts were recorded for this clone. The chain has TRBV30 and TRBJ1-2, with TRBD1 as a possible D gene (6 bases). The CDR3 covers 12 residues. Trimming left V 5 bases short and J 7 bases short, with 14 bases between. CDR1 and CDR2 (germline): GTSNPN, SVGIG (reference sequence). CDR3 region: CAWGAQGSGYTF. DNA of the CDR3: TGTGCCTGGGGGGCACAGGGATCTGGCTACACCTTC.

The chain combines TRBV6-5 with TRBJ2-7; a weak D match, TRBD1 (6 bases). CDR3 length: 12 residues. Between the trimmed V and J ends, which lost 6 bases and 3 bases, there was a span of 9 bases. Germline V gene lookup returns CDR1 MNHEY and CDR2 SVGAGI. CDR3 protein: CASRSDSYEQYV. The CDR3 bases are TGTGCCAGCAGGTCGGACAGCTACGAGCAGTACGTC.

V is TRBV6-5 and J is TRBJ1-3; maybe TRBD1 (5 bases). This CDR3 has 13 amino acids. The germline V and J ends were trimmed by 7 bases and 3 bases, with 10 bases remaining between them. Germline loops: CDR1 MNHEY, CDR2 SVGAGI. CDR3 sequence: CASKQGGGNTIYF. Written as DNA, the CDR3 is TGTGCCAGCAAGCAGGGTGGTGGAAACACCATATATTTT.

This chain connects TRBV5-6 to TRBJ1-3; D ambiguous. Germline V gene data show CDR1 as SGHDT and CDR2 as YYEEEE. The CDR3 has 16 residues. Trimming pared 4 bases from V and 0 bases from J, leaving 14 bases between. DNA of the CDR3: TGTGCCAGCAGCCCGGTGCAGCTAAACTCTGGAAACACCATATATTTT. It codes for CASSPVQLNSGNTIYF.

The CDR3 loop is CASSIGQGYETQYF. As DNA, the CDR3 is TGCGCCAGCAGTATTGGACAGGGGTATGAGACCCAGTACTTC. The gene calls are TRBV10-1 and TRBJ2-5; 9 bases match TRBD1. This CDR3 is 14 amino acids long. The germline V gene encodes CDR1 WNHNN and CDR2 SYGVQD (reference sequence). V dropped 5 bases and J dropped 5; count of bases not matched to a gene: 6.

This chain joins TRBV4-3 and TRBJ2-7, with 8 bases matching TRBD2. The CDR3 has 16 amino acids. Per the germline V gene, CDR1 is LGHNA and CDR2 is YSLEER. Germline trimming cut 1 base from V and 3 bases from J; bases unmatched to any gene: 8. CDR3 region: CASSQGPTGGHYEQYF. Written as DNA, the CDR3 is TGCGCCAGCAGCCAAGGTCCAACGGGGGGGCACTACGAGCAGTACTTC.

The V gene is TRBV18, the J gene TRBJ1-1; D is ambiguous. Germline V gene lookup returns CDR1 KGHSH and CDR2 LQKENI. The CDR3 extends over 16 amino acids. V lost 3 bases and J lost 3, with 17 bases in between. The DNA of the CDR3 is TGTGCCAGCTCACCTCCCGGCGGGAGGGCGCACACTGAAGCTTTCTTT. It encodes CASSPPGGRAHTEAFF.

The genes are TRBV14 and TRBJ2-3; D gene unclear. There are 14 residues in the CDR3. V was cut by 3 bases and J by 5 bases, with 12 bases left in between. The germline V gene encodes CDR1 SGHDN and CDR2 FVKESK. DNA of the CDR3: TGTGCCAGCAGCCACCCCATCAGGAGAGATACGCAGTATTTT. Translation gives CASSHPIRRDTQYF. The entire variable domain, with the rest obtained from reference TRBV14 and TRBJ2-3, is as follows: EAGVTQFPSHSVIEKGQTVTLRCDPISGHDNLYWYRRVMGKEIKFLLHFVKESKQDESGMPNNRFLAERTGGTYSTLKVQPAELEDSGVYFCASSHPIRRDTQYFGPGTRLTVL.

The chain joins TRBV7-8 to TRBJ2-4; 12 bases fit TRBD2. J gave up 0 bases and V 3 bases, and 9 bases lay outside the gene matches. Germline assignment: CDR1 SGHVS and CDR2 FQNEAQ. This CDR3 spans 19 amino acids. The CDR3 coding sequence is TGTGCCAGCAGCTTGTATTCTAGCGGGGGGGTACTAGCCAAAAACATTCAGTACTTC. Its protein is CASSLYSSGGVLAKNIQYF.

The rearrangement joins TRBV4-3 to TRBJ1-1; possible D gene TRBD1, 5 bases. Trimming removed 3 bases from V and 4 bases from J, with 12 bases in between. The CDR3 is made up of 14 amino acids. Germline lookup yields CDR1 LGHNA and CDR2 YSLEER. The CDR3 region has the DNA TGCGCCAGCAGCCAGGGCCGGGGGGTCACTGAAGCTTTCTTT. Translated, it gives CASSQGRGVTEAFF.

V usage is TRBV2 and J usage is TRBJ2-1; a possible D gene is TRBD2 (5 bases). Trimming cost V 7 bases and J 12 bases, with 16 bases left between them. The CDR3 is 12 amino acids. The germline gives CDR1 SNHLY, CDR2 FYNNEI. The CDR3 DNA is TGTGCCAGCACTCCCCAACTAGGAGGGCAGTTCTTC. It yields the protein CASTPQLGGQFF.

This rearrangement joins TRBV10-3 to TRBJ2-7; D not resolved. Trimming stripped 0 bases from V and 3 bases from J, with 9 bases between. The CDR3 consists of 14 residues. Germline V gene sequence: CDR1 ENHRY, CDR2 SYGVKD. The CDR3 DNA reads TGTGCCATCAGTGAGTCGACGGGCGGCTACGAGCAGTACGTC. Its translation is CAISESTGGYEQYV.

This clone was picked up a small number of times. The chain joins TRBV18 to TRBJ2-3; no clear D gene. V lost 3 bases to trimming and J lost 0 bases, with 16 bases between them. This CDR3 has 17 residues. Germline V gives CDR1 KGHSH, CDR2 LQKENI. CDR3 in amino acids: CASSPDGPSSSTDTQYF. As DNA, the CDR3 is TGTGCCAGCTCACCGGACGGCCCGTCTTCTAGCACAGATACGCAGTATTTT.

The CDR3 loop is CSVDIGVGGEQYF. CDR3 in DNA: TGCAGCGTTGATATTGGTGTGGGTGGCGAGCAGTACTTC. This rearrangement joins TRBV29-1 to TRBJ2-7; the D is unclear. The CDR3 is 13 residues long. Germline CDR1 is SQVTM and CDR2 is ANQGSEA. V was cut by 3 bases and J by 6 bases, with 15 bases left in between.

This CDR3 reads CASSLAGRSYEQYF. The CDR3 coding sequence is TGTGCCAGCAGCTTAGCGGGCCGTTCCTACGAGCAGTACTTC. The chain employs TRBV11-2 and TRBJ2-7, with D unresolved. The CDR3 has 14 amino acids. The germline gives CDR1 SGHAT, CDR2 FQNNGV. V was pared by 1 base and J by 1 base, with 8 bases between.

The chain has TRBV28 and TRBJ1-1; D uncertain. V was pared by 6 bases and J by 5 bases, with 16 bases between. Per germline, CDR1 MDHEN and CDR2 SYDVKM. This CDR3 has 14 amino acids. The CDR3 DNA is TGTGCCAGCAGACTGGCCCTACGAGGAACTGAAGCTTTCTTT. Protein sequence: CASRLALRGTEAFF.

The chain employs TRBV5-5 and TRBJ1-1; TRBD1 is a possible D gene (5 bases). The germline gives CDR1 SGHKS, CDR2 YYEKEE (reference sequence). V shed 4 bases and J shed 4 bases, with 8 bases lying between them. The CDR3 consists of 12 residues. CDR3 nucleotide sequence: TGTGCCAGCAGCAGGGGAGGCACTGAAGCTTTCTTT. Translating gives CASSRGGTEAFF.

This clone was seen a few times. The chain has TRBV24-1 and TRBJ1-2; 9 bases align to TRBD1. Trimming at V came to 2 bases and at J to 7 bases, leaving 4 bases not matched to a gene. CDR1 is KGHDR and CDR2 is SFDVKD in the germline V gene. This CDR3 contains 14 residues. CDR3: CATSDSWTGAGYTF. CDR3 sequence (DNA): TGTGCCACCAGTGATTCTTGGACAGGGGCTGGCTACACCTTC.

V is TRBV6-5 and J is TRBJ2-1; possible D gene TRBD2, 5 bases. The V gene's germline CDR1 is MNHEY and CDR2 SVGAGI. The V and J ends lost 4 bases and 6 bases respectively, with 10 bases between them. The CDR3 is 13 amino acids. The CDR3: CASSFGRGNEQFF. Here the CDR3 DNA reads TGTGCCAGCAGTTTCGGACGGGGCAATGAGCAGTTCTTC.